The rows below give T cell receptor beta chains drawn from one sample of a study of T cell responses to AZD1222 COVID-19 vaccine. The repertoire was sequenced with immunoSEQ multiplex PCR; TCRdb's copy has only in-frame clones and lacks some. This sample carries under 150,000 clones, 85% of them seen once, and the ten largest clones take around 8%. Sequencing was performed on peripheral blood, taken 28 days after the second dose of the MenACWY control vaccine. Receptors originate from an adult who received the MenACWY meningococcal vaccine as a control. Each CDR3 is given with its conserved first and last residue.

TRBJ1-5 | 16 | TRBV25-1 | CASSELGGQGNQPQHF
TRBJ1-2 | 11 | TRBV7-9 | CASSLQGICTF
TRBJ1-4 | 15 | TRBV5-1 | CASSLSPGTNEKLFF
TRBJ1-4 | 14 | TRBV28 | CASRTPGQPEKLFF
TRBJ1-3 | 14 | TRBV10-2 | CASSPQLAGNTIYF
TRBJ1-6 | 14 | TRBV28 | CATESSSYNSPLHF
TRBJ2-3 | 17 | TRBV9 | CASSVEPSGRVTDTQYF
TRBJ2-4 | 15 | TRBV5-1 | CASSLAAVAKNIQYF
TRBJ2-3 | 13 | TRBV10-3 | CALGLAGLDTQYF
TRBJ2-3 | 15 | TRBV6-5 | CASSYRVVSADTQYF
TRBJ1-4 | 15 | TRBV6-1 | CASSEALGLDEKLFF
TRBJ2-1 | 14 | TRBV7-2 | CASRDSVSYNEQFF
TRBJ1-2 | 15 | TRBV19 | CASSLQPGAVGGYTF
TRBJ1-4 | 15 | TRBV16 | CASSQSPGQGGKLFF
TRBJ2-7 | 18 | TRBV6-2/TRBV6-3 | CASSQPRTSGRASREQYF
TRBJ2-7 | 14 | TRBV5-4 | CASSPGQGPDEQYF
TRBJ1-1 | 13 | TRBV29-1 | CSGTGGGDTEAFF
TRBJ1-1 | 18 | TRBV7-5 | CVRSLVPLGTGRDTEAFF
TRBJ1-4 | 12 | TRBV5-1 | CASSFEGEKLFF
TRBJ1-2 | 17 | TRBV6-6 | CASSPGQGRPGVYGYTF
TRBJ1-1 | 18 | TRBV5-5 | CASSRDDDRGALGTEAFF
TRBJ1-6 | 15 | TRBV6-5 | CASSRRQGMGSPLHF
TRBJ2-7 | 15 | TRBV27 | CASSLKVASRLEQYF
TRBJ1-1 | 15 | TRBV9 | CASSTGGEWNTEAFF
TRBJ2-1 | 17 | TRBV11-3 | CASSPQSGASSYNEQFF
TRBJ1-2 | 16 | TRBV6-5 | CASSSPGQESSGGYTF
TRBJ2-5 | 13 | TRBV6-5 | CASSPTFQETQYF